The clone carrying this T cell receptor (beta chain) has just one count. As yet, its antigen is unknown. These data belong to a study of PD-1 blockade in classical Hodgkin lymphoma. Whole-study results and caveats: The CD4+ diversity rise by C4D1 was clearest in complete responders.

CDR3 length: 17 amino acids. V lost 1 base to trimming and J lost 0 bases, with 15 bases between them. Germline V lookup: CDR1 SGDLS, CDR2 YYNGEE. Autologous stem cell transplantation was followed by relapse in every patient, and brentuximab vedotin exposure varied. Measured with immunoSEQ multiplex PCR; TCRdb has only the in-frame clones, and not every one. The data contain more than 90,000 clones, 75% to 90% of them singletons. The receptor was derived from a human donor with classical Hodgkin lymphoma. The sequences come from peripheral blood mononuclear cells (PBMCs), collected before the second cycle of nivolumab. The rearrangement uses TRBV9 and TRBJ2-3; possible D gene TRBD2, 5 bases. The CDR3 region is CASSVSGNSASTDTQYF. Here the CDR3 DNA reads TGTGCCAGCAGCGTATCCGGAAATAGCGCCAGCACAGATACGCAGTATTTT.